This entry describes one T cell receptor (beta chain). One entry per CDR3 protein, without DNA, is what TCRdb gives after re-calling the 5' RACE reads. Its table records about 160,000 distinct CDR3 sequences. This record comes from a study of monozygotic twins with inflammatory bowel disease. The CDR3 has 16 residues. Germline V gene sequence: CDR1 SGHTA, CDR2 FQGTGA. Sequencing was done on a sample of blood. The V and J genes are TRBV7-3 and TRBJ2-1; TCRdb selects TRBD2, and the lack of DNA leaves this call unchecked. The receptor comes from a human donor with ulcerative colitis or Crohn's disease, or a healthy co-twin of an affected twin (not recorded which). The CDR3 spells CASSLDWAGGGNEQFF.